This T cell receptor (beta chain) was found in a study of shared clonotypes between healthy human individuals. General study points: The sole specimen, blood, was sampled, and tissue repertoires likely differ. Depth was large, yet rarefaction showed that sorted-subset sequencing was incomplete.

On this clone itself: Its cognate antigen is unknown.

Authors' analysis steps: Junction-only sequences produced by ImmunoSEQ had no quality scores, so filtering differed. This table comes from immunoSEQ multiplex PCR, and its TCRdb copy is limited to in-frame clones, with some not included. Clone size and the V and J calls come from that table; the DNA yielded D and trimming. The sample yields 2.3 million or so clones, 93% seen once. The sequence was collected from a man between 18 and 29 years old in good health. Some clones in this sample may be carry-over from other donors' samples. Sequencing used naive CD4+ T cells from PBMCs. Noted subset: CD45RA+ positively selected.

The CDR3 sequence: CASSRGRGDTQYF. In nucleotides, the CDR3 is TGTGCCAGCAGCCGCGGGAGGGGGGATACGCAGTATTTT. The chain employs TRBV2 and TRBJ2-3; TRBD2 agrees at 9 bases. The CDR3 length is 13 residues. Looked up from germline, CDR1 is SNHLY and CDR2 is FYNNEI. J lost 6 bases, V lost 6 bases, and 4 bases had no gene match.